Presented here are 27 T cell receptor beta chains from one specimen sequenced in a study of chemoradiotherapy in HPV16-positive cancers. Generated by immunoSEQ multiplex PCR, the TCRdb table keeps only in-frame clones and is missing some. The sample has 2,000 or so clones, 90% seen once; the top ten hold 8.5% to 10%. The input for sequencing was tumor tissue, taken from a patient who underwent chemoradiotherapy. All receptors come from a human donor with HPV-associated anogenital cancer.

V is TRBV6-5 and J is TRBJ1-2; weak D call: TRBD1 (6 bases). V was cut by 6 bases and J by 5 bases, with 16 bases left in between. The CDR3 totals 14 residues. CDR1 and CDR2 (germline): MNHEY, SVGAGI. The CDR3 DNA reads TGTGCCAGCAGCCCTGGGGGGCGGTGGTATGGCTACACCTTC. Translating it yields CASSPGGRWYGYTF.

This chain joins TRBV5-1 and TRBJ2-2; perhaps TRBD2 as D (6 bases). CDR3 size: 15 residues. The V gene's germline CDR1 is SGHRS and CDR2 YFSETQ. Between the trimmed V and J ends, which lost 6 bases and 4 bases, there was a span of 16 bases. This chain's CDR3 is CASTIGGIGTGELFF. In DNA form, the CDR3 reads TGCGCCAGCACGATCGGCGGGATAGGCACCGGGGAGCTGTTTTTT.

The rearrangement links TRBV5-1 to TRBJ2-5; 9 positions agree with TRBD2. V was clipped by 2 bases and J by 5 bases; unmatched bases: 10. From germline, CDR1 is SGHRS and CDR2 YFSETQ. The CDR3 loop spans 16 amino acids. The CDR3 region is CASSFSAGGPRETQYF. The CDR3 nucleotides are TGCGCCAGCAGCTTCTCGGCGGGAGGGCCACGGGAGACCCAGTACTTC.

For the CDR3, the DNA is TGTGCCAGCAGCCCGATATGGACCGGGACAGGGGAAATATGGTACTTC. This sequence encodes CASSPIWTGTGEIWYF. This sequence joins TRBV7-9 and TRBJ2-7; 10 bases are shared with TRBD1. This CDR3 is built from 16 residues. The V gene's germline CDR1 is SEHNR and CDR2 FQNEAQ (reference sequence). Unmatched junction bases numbered 19, after V lost 5 bases and J lost 12 bases. Drawing the rest from reference TRBV7-9 and TRBJ2-7, the complete variable domain is DTGVSQNPRHKITKRGQNVTFRCDPISEHNRLYWYRQTLGQGPEFLTYFQNEAQLEKSRLLSDRFSAERPKGSFSTLEIQRTEQGDSAMYLCASSPIWTGTGEIWYFGPGTRLTVT.

The gene calls are TRBV7-9 and TRBJ2-1; a weak D match, TRBD2 (5 bases). Trimming cost V 4 bases and J 7 bases, with 17 bases left between them. Germline CDR1 reads SEHNR; CDR2 reads FQNEAQ (reference sequence). The CDR3 sequence is 15 residues long. In DNA, the CDR3 is TGTGCCAGCAGCTCAACGCGGGCCTATGGGAATGAGCAGTTCTTC. Amino acids: CASSSTRAYGNEQFF.

V gene TRBV5-5 combines with J gene TRBJ2-3; D not resolved. The length of the CDR3 is 14 residues. Trimming shortened V by 1 base and J by 1 base, and 7 bases separated the two germline ends. The germline V gene encodes CDR1 SGHKS and CDR2 YYEKEE (reference sequence). The DNA of the CDR3 is TGTGCCAGCAGCTTGTCGCTGCGCACAGATACGCAGTATTTT. It is translated as CASSLSLRTDTQYF. Variable domain in full (rest from reference TRBV5-5 and TRBJ2-3): DAGVTQSPTHLIKTRGQQVTLRCSPISGHKSVSWYQQVLGQGPQFIFQYYEKEERGRGNFPDRFSARQFPNYSSELNVNALLLGDSALYLCASSLSLRTDTQYFGPGTRLTVL.

The rearrangement links TRBV7-4 to TRBJ2-6, with no clear D. Germline V gene data show CDR1 as SGHVT and CDR2 as SQSDAQ. This CDR3 is 16 amino acids long. V lost 4 bases, J lost 5 bases, and 15 bases lay in between. Here the CDR3 reads CASSYSSQSRANVLTF. The CDR3 DNA is TGTGCCAGCAGCTACAGCTCACAAAGTCGGGCCAACGTCCTGACTTTC.

CDR3 nucleotides: TGTGCCAGCAGTTACTATCCGGGAGGCAGGGATGAGCAGTTCTTC. Amino acid sequence: CASSYYPGGRDEQFF. V usage is TRBV6-5 and J usage is TRBJ2-1; the match to TRBD2 covers 7 bases. J was trimmed by 8 bases and V by 1 base; bases with no gene match: 8. This CDR3 region has 15 residues. Germline V gene lookup returns CDR1 MNHEY and CDR2 SVGAGI.

The J gene is TRBJ1-4, the V gene TRBV7-7, with 7 bases identical to TRBD1. The J segment lost 12 bases and the V segment lost 5 bases, leaving 9 bases of the junction unmatched. CDR3 length: 13 residues. The germline CDR1 and CDR2 sequences are SSHAT and FNYEAQ (reference sequence). This CDR3 is CASSPYRGTELFF. CDR3 DNA sequence: TGTGCCAGCAGCCCCTACAGAGGGACAGAACTGTTTTTT. Supplemented by reference TRBV7-7 and TRBJ1-4, the full variable domain reads GAGVSQSPRYKVTKRGQDVTLRCDPISSHATLYWYQQALGQGPEFLTYFNYEAQPDKSGLPSDRFSAERPEGSISTLTIQRTEQRDSAMYRCASSPYRGTELFFGSGTQLSVL.

CDR3 in DNA: TGTGCCAGCAGCAAAGGACTGCCGGCGAACACTGAAGCTTTCTTT. Its protein product is CASSKGLPANTEAFF. This chain joins TRBV11-3 and TRBJ1-1; D ambiguous. Deletions cut 5 bases from V and 1 base from J, with 14 bases between. The CDR3 is 15 residues long. Looked up from germline, CDR1 is SGHNT and CDR2 is YENEEA.

This clone has just one count. The chain recombines TRBV11-3 with TRBJ1-1; unclear D gene. V lost 8 bases to trimming and J lost 3 bases, with 7 bases between them. This CDR3 spans 11 amino acids. Germline V gene data show CDR1 as SGHNT and CDR2 as YENEEA. CDR3 sequence reads: CASGVDTEAFF. CDR3 coding DNA: TGTGCCAGCGGGGTCGACACTGAAGCTTTCTTT.

J is TRBJ1-2 and V is TRBV29-1, with 8 positions matching TRBD1. The V gene end was trimmed by 4 bases and the J gene end by 4 bases; junction bases not matched to a gene: 8. CDR1 SQVTM and CDR2 ANQGSEA come from the germline V gene. The CDR3 length is 14 residues. This chain's CDR3 is CSVGGTGLAYGYTF. In DNA form, the CDR3 reads TGCAGCGTTGGTGGGACAGGCCTAGCCTATGGCTACACCTTC.

In this sample, this clone turned up once. The rearrangement links TRBV29-1 to TRBJ1-2; D might be TRBD1 (5 bases). The germline V gene has CDR1 SQVTM and CDR2 ANQGSEA. The CDR3 loop spans 15 amino acids. V dropped 3 bases and J dropped 7 bases, with 21 bases sitting between them. CDR3 region: CSVDPLVTGGPGYTF. CDR3 nucleotide sequence: TGCAGCGTTGACCCGTTAGTCACTGGGGGTCCTGGCTACACCTTC.

V is TRBV9 and J is TRBJ1-1; TRBD1 matches at 7 bases. This CDR3 comprises 15 residues. CDR1 is SGDLS and CDR2 is YYNGEE in the germline V gene. J lost 5 bases, V lost 2 bases, and 9 bases had no gene match. The CDR3 nucleotides read TGTGCCAGCAGCGTGGCTGAGGGGGCGCAGACTGAAGCTTTCTTT. Translation: CASSVAEGAQTEAFF. Complete variable domain (other parts from reference TRBV9 and TRBJ1-1): DSGVTQTPKHLITATGQRVTLRCSPRSGDLSVYWYQQSLDQGLQFLIQYYNGEERAKGNILERFSAQQFPDLHSELNLSSLELGDSALYFCASSVAEGAQTEAFFGQGTRLTVV.

V and J are TRBV5-4 and TRBJ1-1, with D uncertain. CDR1 and CDR2 from the germline V gene are SGHNT and YYREEE (reference sequence). V lost 4 bases to trimming and J lost 4 bases, with 8 bases between them. CDR3 length equals 12 residues. The CDR3 DNA reads as TGTGCCAGCAGCCCCGTGGGCACTGAAGCTTTCTTT. Residues: CASSPVGTEAFF. Full variable domain (rest looked up from reference TRBV5-4 and TRBJ1-1): ETGVTQSPTHLIKTRGQQVTLRCSSQSGHNTVSWYQQALGQGPQFIFQYYREEENGRGNFPPRFSGLQFPNYSSELNVNALELDDSALYLCASSPVGTEAFFGQGTRLTVV.

The chain links TRBV6-6 to TRBJ1-3, with a possible D match to TRBD1 (6 bases). Trimming removed 9 bases from V and 1 base from J, with 13 bases in between. CDR1 MNHNY and CDR2 SVGAGI come from the germline V gene (reference sequence). This CDR3 comprises 14 residues. Here the CDR3 DNA reads TGTGCCAGTACAGGGTGTTCTTCTGGAAACACCATATATTTT. It specifies CASTGCSSGNTIYF.

The V gene is TRBV5-8, the J gene TRBJ1-2; D might be TRBD1 (5 bases). The CDR3 runs to 14 residues. From germline, CDR1 is SGHTS and CDR2 YDEGEE. Trimming removed 2 bases at V and 4 bases at J, with 12 bases between. This CDR3 reads CASSLFREFYGYTF. CDR3 coding DNA: TGTGCCAGCAGCTTATTCAGGGAGTTCTATGGCTACACCTTC.

The J gene is TRBJ2-2, the V gene TRBV6-5; D is perhaps TRBD2 (5 bases). Germline V gene lookup returns CDR1 MNHEY and CDR2 SVGAGI. The CDR3 runs to 15 residues. Trimming cost V 6 bases and J 1 base, with 12 bases left between them. The CDR3 nucleotides read TGTGCCAGCAGACTTGGACTCATGAACACCGGGGAGCTGTTTTTT. Residues: CASRLGLMNTGELFF.

The J gene is TRBJ1-2, the V gene TRBV5-3, with D possibly being TRBD1 (6 bases). TRBV5-3 is designated an ORF whose function remains uncertain. The CDR3 totals 12 residues. V lost 9 bases to trimming and J lost 4 bases, with 13 bases between them. The DNA of the CDR3 is TGTGCCATGTGGCAGGGGACCTATGGCTACACCTTC. Translation: CAMWQGTYGYTF.

The gene calls are TRBV6-5 and TRBJ2-2; weak D call: TRBD2 (5 bases). The CDR3 sequence is 15 residues long. Trimming removed 5 bases from V and 0 bases from J, with 10 bases in between. Germline loops: CDR1 MNHEY, CDR2 SVGAGI. CDR3 DNA sequence: TGTGCCAGCAGTCTGGCGGGCTCGAACACCGGGGAGCTGTTTTTT. Translation: CASSLAGSNTGELFF.

This clone occurred a few times. The J gene is TRBJ1-6, the V gene TRBV6-5; weak D call: TRBD1 (5 bases). The CDR3 consists of 15 residues. V dropped 0 bases and J dropped 8 bases, with 11 bases sitting between them. Germline V gene sequence: CDR1 MNHEY, CDR2 SVGAGI. This CDR3 reads CASSYSQGVDSPLHF. Here the CDR3 DNA reads TGTGCCAGCAGTTACTCTCAGGGAGTGGATTCACCCCTCCACTTT.

The V call is TRBV13, the J call TRBJ2-1, with 13 positions matching TRBD2. V lost 5 bases, J lost 8 bases, and 12 bases stayed unmatched. This CDR3 has 17 residues. Looked up from germline, CDR1 is PRHDT and CDR2 is FYEKMQ (reference sequence). CDR3 protein: CASSARLAGGRAYEQFF. DNA for the CDR3: TGTGCCAGCAGCGCGCGACTAGCGGGGGGCCGGGCCTATGAGCAGTTCTTC.

The chain carries TRBV5-6 and TRBJ2-4; no clear D gene. The germline V gene encodes CDR1 SGHDT and CDR2 YYEEEE. The CDR3 runs to 14 residues. Trimming removed 4 bases from V and 0 bases from J, with 8 bases in between. DNA of the CDR3: TGTGCCAGCAGCCAAATACTAGCCAAAAACATTCAGTACTTC. Translated: CASSQILAKNIQYF.

V gene TRBV5-1 combines with J gene TRBJ1-2; 7 bases line up with TRBD1. Per germline, CDR1 SGHRS and CDR2 YFSETQ. There are 16 residues in the CDR3. Trimming took 1 base from V and 6 from J; bases not matched to a gene: 12. CDR3 in DNA: TGCGCCAGCAGCTTGTTTACAGGGGTAAAAAGGGATGGCTACACCTTC. Amino acids: CASSLFTGVKRDGYTF.

The chain is built from TRBV6-4 and TRBJ1-4, with 7 bases aligning to TRBD1. The V gene's germline CDR1 is MRHNA and CDR2 SNTAGT. V was pared by 11 bases and J by 6 bases, with 12 bases of the junction left unmatched. The CDR3 is made up of 14 amino acids. The CDR3 DNA sequence: TGTGCCTCCAGGAGGGGGACAGCGGATGAAAAACTGTTTTTT. As protein: CASRRGTADEKLFF.

The chain has TRBV14 and TRBJ2-5; D gene uncertain. Germline V gene data show CDR1 as SGHDN and CDR2 as FVKESK. V lost 0 bases, J lost 7 bases, and 12 bases lay in between. The CDR3 has 14 amino acids. CDR3 sequence: CASSQEASLGTQYF. The CDR3 nucleotides read TGTGCCAGCAGCCAAGAGGCCAGCTTGGGGACCCAGTACTTC. Complete variable domain (other parts from reference TRBV14 and TRBJ2-5): EAGVTQFPSHSVIEKGQTVTLRCDPISGHDNLYWYRRVMGKEIKFLLHFVKESKQDESGMPNNRFLAERTGGTYSTLKVQPAELEDSGVYFCASSQEASLGTQYFGPGTRLLVL.

The V and J genes are TRBV10-3 and TRBJ2-7; the D gene could be TRBD1 or TRBD2 (7 bases each). V lost 4 bases, J lost 9 bases, and 19 bases lay in between. Germline values: CDR1 ENHRY, CDR2 SYGVKD. The CDR3 has 14 amino acids. The CDR3 nucleotides are TGTGCCATCAGTGGCTCAGGGGGGGGCGCGGGGCAGTACTTC. It codes for CAISGSGGGAGQYF.